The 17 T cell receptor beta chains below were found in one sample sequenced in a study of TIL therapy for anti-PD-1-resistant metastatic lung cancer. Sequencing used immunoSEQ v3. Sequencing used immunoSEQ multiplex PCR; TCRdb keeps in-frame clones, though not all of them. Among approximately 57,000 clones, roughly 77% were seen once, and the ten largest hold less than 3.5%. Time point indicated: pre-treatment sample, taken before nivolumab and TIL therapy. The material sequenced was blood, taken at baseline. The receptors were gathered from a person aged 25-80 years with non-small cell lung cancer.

The CDR3 DNA sequence: TGCGCCAGCAGCTCGTCGGGGGGCCCAGATACGCAGTATTTT. This gives the protein CASSSSGGPDTQYF. The chain links TRBV5-1 to TRBJ2-3, with a possible D match to TRBD2 (7 bases). Trimming stripped 3 bases from V and 4 bases from J, with 12 bases between. CDR1 is SGHRS, CDR2 YFSETQ, per germline. CDR3 length: 14 amino acids.

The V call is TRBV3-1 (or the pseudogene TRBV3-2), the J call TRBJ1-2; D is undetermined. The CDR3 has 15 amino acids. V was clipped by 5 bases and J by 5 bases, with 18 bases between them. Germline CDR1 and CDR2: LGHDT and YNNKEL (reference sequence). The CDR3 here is CASSDDKMTLYGYTF. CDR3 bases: TGTGCCAGCAGCGACGATAAAATGACCCTATATGGCTACACCTTC.

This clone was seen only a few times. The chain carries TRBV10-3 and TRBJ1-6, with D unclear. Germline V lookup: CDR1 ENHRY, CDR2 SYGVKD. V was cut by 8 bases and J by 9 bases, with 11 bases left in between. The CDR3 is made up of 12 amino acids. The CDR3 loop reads CAISAEFSPLHF. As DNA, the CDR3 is TGTGCCATCTCGGCTGAATTTTCACCCCTCCACTTT.

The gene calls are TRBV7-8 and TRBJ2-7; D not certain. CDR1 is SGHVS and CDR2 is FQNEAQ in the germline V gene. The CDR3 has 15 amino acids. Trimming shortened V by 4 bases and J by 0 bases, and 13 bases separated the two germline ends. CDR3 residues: CASSSRRWSSYEQYF. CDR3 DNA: TGTGCCAGCAGCTCAAGACGTTGGAGCTCCTACGAGCAGTACTTC. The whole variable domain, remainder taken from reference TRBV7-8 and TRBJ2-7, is GAGVSQSPRYKVAKRGQDVALRCDPISGHVSLFWYQQALGQGPEFLTYFQNEAQLDKSGLPSDRFFAERPEGSVSTLKIQRTQQEDSAVYLCASSSRRWSSYEQYFGPGTRLTVT.

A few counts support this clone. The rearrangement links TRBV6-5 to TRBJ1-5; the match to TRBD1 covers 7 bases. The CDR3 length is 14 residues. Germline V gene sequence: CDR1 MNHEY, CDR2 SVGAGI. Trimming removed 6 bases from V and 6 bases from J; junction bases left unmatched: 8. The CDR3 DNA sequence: TGTGCCAGCAGGAGCTCAGGGGGGCGTCAGCCCCAGCATTTT. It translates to CASRSSGGRQPQHF.

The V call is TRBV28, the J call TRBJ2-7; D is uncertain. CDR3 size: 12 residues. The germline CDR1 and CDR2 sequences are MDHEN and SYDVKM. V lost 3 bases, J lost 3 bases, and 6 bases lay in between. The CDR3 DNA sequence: TGTGCCAGCAGTTTCGAAGTCTACGAGCAGTACTTC. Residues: CASSFEVYEQYF. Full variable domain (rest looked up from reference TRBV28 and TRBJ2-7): DVKVTQSSRYLVKRTGEKVFLECVQDMDHENMFWYRQDPGLGLRLIYFSYDVKMKEKGDIPEGYSVSREKKERFSLILESASTNQTSMYLCASSFEVYEQYFGPGTRLTVT.

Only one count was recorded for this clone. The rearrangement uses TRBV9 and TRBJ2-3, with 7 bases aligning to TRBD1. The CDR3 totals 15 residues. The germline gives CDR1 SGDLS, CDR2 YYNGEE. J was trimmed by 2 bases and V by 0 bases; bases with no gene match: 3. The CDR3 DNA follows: TGTGCCAGCAGCGTAGAGGGACAGCCCACAGATACGCAGTATTTT. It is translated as CASSVEGQPTDTQYF. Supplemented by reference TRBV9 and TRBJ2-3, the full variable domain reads DSGVTQTPKHLITATGQRVTLRCSPRSGDLSVYWYQQSLDQGLQFLIQYYNGEERAKGNILERFSAQQFPDLHSELNLSSLELGDSALYFCASSVEGQPTDTQYFGPGTRLTVL.

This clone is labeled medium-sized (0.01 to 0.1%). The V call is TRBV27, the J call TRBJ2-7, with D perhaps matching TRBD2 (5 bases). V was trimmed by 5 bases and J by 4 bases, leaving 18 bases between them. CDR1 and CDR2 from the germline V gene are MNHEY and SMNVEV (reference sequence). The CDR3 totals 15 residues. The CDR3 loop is CASSTLEGGRYEQYF. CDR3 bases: TGTGCCAGCAGTACCCTCGAAGGAGGCCGATACGAGCAGTACTTC.

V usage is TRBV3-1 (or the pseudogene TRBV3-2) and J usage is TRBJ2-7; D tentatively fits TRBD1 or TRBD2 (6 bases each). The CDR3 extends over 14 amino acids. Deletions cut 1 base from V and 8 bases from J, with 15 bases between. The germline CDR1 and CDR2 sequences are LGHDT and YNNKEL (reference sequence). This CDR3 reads CASSQAGEVKQQYF. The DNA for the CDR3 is TGTGCCAGCAGCCAAGCAGGGGAGGTGAAGCAGCAGTACTTC.

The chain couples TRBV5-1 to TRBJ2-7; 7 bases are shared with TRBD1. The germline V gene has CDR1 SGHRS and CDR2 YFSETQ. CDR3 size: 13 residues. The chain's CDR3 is CERRKLQGYEQYF. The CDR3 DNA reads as TGCGAACGTAGAAAACTACAGGGGTACGAGCAGTACTTC.

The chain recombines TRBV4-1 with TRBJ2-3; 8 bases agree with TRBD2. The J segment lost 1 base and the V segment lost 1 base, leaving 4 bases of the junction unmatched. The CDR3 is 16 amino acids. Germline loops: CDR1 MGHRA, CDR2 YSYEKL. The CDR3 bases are TGCGCCAGCAGCCAAGCGGGAGGGAGTGGCACAGATACGCAGTATTTT. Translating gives CASSQAGGSGTDTQYF.

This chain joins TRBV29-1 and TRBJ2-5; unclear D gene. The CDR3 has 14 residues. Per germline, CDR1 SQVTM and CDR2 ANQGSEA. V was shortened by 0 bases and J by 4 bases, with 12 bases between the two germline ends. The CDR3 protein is CSVEDDGWGETQYF. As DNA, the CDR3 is TGCAGCGTTGAAGATGACGGGTGGGGAGAGACCCAGTACTTC.

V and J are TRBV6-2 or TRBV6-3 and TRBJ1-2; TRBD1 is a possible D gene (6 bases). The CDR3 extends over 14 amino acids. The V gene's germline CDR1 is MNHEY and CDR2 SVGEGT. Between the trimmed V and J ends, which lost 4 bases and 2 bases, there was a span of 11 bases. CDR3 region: CASSSRTENYGYTF. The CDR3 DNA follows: TGTGCCAGCAGTTCCAGGACAGAGAACTATGGCTACACCTTC.

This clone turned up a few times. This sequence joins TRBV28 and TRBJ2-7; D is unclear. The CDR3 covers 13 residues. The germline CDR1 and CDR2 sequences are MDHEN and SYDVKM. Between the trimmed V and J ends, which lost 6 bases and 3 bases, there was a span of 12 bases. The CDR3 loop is CASSSPWVYEQYF. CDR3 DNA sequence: TGTGCCAGCAGCTCCCCCTGGGTCTACGAGCAGTACTTC.

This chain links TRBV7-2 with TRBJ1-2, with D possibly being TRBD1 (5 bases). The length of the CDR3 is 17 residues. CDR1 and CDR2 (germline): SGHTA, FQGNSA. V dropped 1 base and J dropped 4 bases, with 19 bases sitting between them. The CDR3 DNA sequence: TGTGCCAGCAGCTTAGTCCCTCGCTCCAGGGATCTCTATGGCTACACCTTC. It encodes CASSLVPRSRDLYGYTF.

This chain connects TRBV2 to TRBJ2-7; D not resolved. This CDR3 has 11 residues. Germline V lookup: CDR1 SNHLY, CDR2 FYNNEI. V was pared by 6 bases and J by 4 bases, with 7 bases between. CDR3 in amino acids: CASRNGYEQYF. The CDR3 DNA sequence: TGTGCCAGCAGAAATGGGTACGAGCAGTACTTC.

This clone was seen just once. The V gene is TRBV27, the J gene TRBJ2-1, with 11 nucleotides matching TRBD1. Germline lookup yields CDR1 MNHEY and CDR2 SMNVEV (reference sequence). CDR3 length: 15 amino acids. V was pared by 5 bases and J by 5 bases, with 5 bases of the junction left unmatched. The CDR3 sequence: CASSPGQGANNEQFF. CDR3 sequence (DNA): TGTGCCAGCAGTCCAGGACAGGGGGCTAACAATGAGCAGTTCTTC.